One sample yielded the 13 T cell receptor beta chains listed below, sequenced in a study of cytomegalovirus exposure and HLA in healthy donors. PCR was performed using 60 Vbeta and 13 Jbeta primers. The protocol was immunoSEQ multiplex PCR, while the TCRdb copy is restricted to in-frame clones and leaves out a portion. Here the sample spans just over 200,000 clones, around 80% being singletons. The sample comprised PBMCs. These receptors were obtained from a man in his fifties in good health and CMV-seronegative.

The chain is built from TRBV25-1 and TRBJ2-2; D is undetermined. This CDR3 spans 15 amino acids. Trimming stripped 6 bases from V and 1 base from J, with 12 bases between. Per germline, CDR1 MGHDK and CDR2 SYGVNS. CDR3 bases: TGTGCCAGCAGACCCTACGGGTTGAACACCGGGGAGCTGTTTTTT. Encoded protein: CASRPYGLNTGELFF. Based on the CDR3 plus reference TRBV25-1 and TRBJ2-2, the full variable domain is EADIYQTPRYLVIGTGKKITLECSQTMGHDKMYWYQQDPGMELHLIHYSYGVNSTEKGDLSSESTVSRIRTEHFPLTLESARPSHTSQYLCASRPYGLNTGELFFGEGSRLTVL.

With regard to this clone: Additional DNA sequences in this sample encode the identical CDR3. The chain employs TRBV27 and TRBJ2-3; 12 nucleotides line up with TRBD2. The V gene end was trimmed by 5 bases and the J gene end by 6 bases; junction bases not matched to a gene: 12. CDR3 length equals 17 residues. Germline V lookup: CDR1 MNHEY, CDR2 SMNVEV (reference sequence). The CDR3 protein is CASSRGTSGLRRDTQYF. The DNA for the CDR3 is TGTGCCAGCAGTAGAGGGACTAGCGGGCTGAGGAGGGATACGCAGTATTTT.

This clone appeared a few times. The chain recombines TRBV7-3 with TRBJ2-2; no clear D gene. V was clipped by 3 bases and J by 5 bases, with 7 bases between them. Germline CDR1 reads SGHTA; CDR2 reads FQGTGA. The CDR3 runs to 13 residues. The CDR3 loop is CASSLARTGELFF. CDR3 bases: TGTGCCAGCAGCTTGGCCAGAACCGGGGAGCTGTTTTTT. Combining the CDR3 with reference TRBV7-3 and TRBJ2-2 gives the whole variable domain GAGVSQTPSNKVTEKGKYVELRCDPISGHTALYWYRQSLGQGPEFLIYFQGTGAADDSGLPNDRFFAVRPEGSVSTLKIQRTERGDSAVYLCASSLARTGELFFGEGSRLTVL.

J is TRBJ1-1 and V is TRBV7-6, with 9 bases fitting TRBD1. CDR3 length: 15 residues. Losses at the gene ends were 5 bases for V and 1 base for J; bases not matched to a gene: 5. CDR1 is SGHVS and CDR2 is FNYEAQ in the germline V gene. The DNA of the CDR3 is TGTGCCAGCAGCGCAGGGACAGGGCGGAACACTGAAGCTTTCTTT. Amino acids: CASSAGTGRNTEAFF.

The rearrangement joins TRBV5-8 to TRBJ2-1, with 15 nucleotides matching TRBD2. The germline V gene encodes CDR1 SGHTS and CDR2 YDEGEE. V lost 7 bases to trimming and J lost 9 bases; unmatched junction nucleotides: 11. CDR3 length: 16 amino acids. CDR3 DNA sequence: TGTGCCAGCCTACCGAGGACTAGCGGGAGGGCCGGTGAGCAGTTCTTC. Its translation is CASLPRTSGRAGEQFF.

The rearrangement uses TRBV5-1 and TRBJ2-7; TRBD2 is a possible D gene (5 bases). Germline loops: CDR1 SGHRS, CDR2 YFSETQ. V was pared by 0 bases and J by 3 bases, with 16 bases between. This CDR3 spans 16 amino acids. The CDR3 DNA reads TGCGCCAGCAGCTTGGAATTAGGACTGGGAGTCTACGAGCAGTACTTC. Protein sequence: CASSLELGLGVYEQYF.

The chain recombines TRBV28 with TRBJ1-2; D uncertain. V lost 1 base, J lost 5 bases, and 14 bases lay in between. Germline V lookup: CDR1 MDHEN, CDR2 SYDVKM. This CDR3 has 15 residues. The DNA for the CDR3 is TGTGCCAGCAGTTTATTGGCAGAGGGATTATATGGCTACACCTTC. Translation: CASSLLAEGLYGYTF.

CDR3 amino acids: CASRTSGLAGRAPVDGELFF. CDR3 nucleotide sequence: TGTGCCAGCAGAACGTCGGGACTAGCGGGGAGGGCCCCTGTGGACGGGGAGCTGTTTTTT. The chain combines TRBV27 with TRBJ2-2; 13 bases are a match to TRBD2. CDR1 is MNHEY and CDR2 is SMNVEV in the germline V gene (reference sequence). The CDR3 has 20 amino acids. V shed 6 bases and J 7 bases; nucleotides not matched to a gene: 20.

The chain joins TRBV14 to TRBJ2-6; 8 nucleotides match TRBD2. Looked up from germline, CDR1 is SGHDN and CDR2 is FVKESK. The V and J ends lost 2 bases and 2 bases, in that order; junction bases with no gene match: 11. CDR3 size: 19 residues. CDR3 sequence: CASSQRLAGGVPGANVLTF. The CDR3 DNA sequence: TGTGCCAGCAGCCAAAGGCTTGCGGGAGGAGTCCCTGGGGCCAACGTCCTGACTTTC.

The CDR3 protein is CASSFHASGAEGFF. CDR3 in DNA: TGTGCCAGCAGCTTCCACGCTAGCGGCGCCGAGGGGTTCTTC. The rearrangement uses TRBV5-8 and TRBJ2-1, with 7 nucleotides matching TRBD2. The CDR3 consists of 14 residues. Trimming cost V 2 bases and J 15 bases; bases outside gene matches: 14. Looked up from germline, CDR1 is SGHTS and CDR2 is YDEGEE.

This clone occurred a few times. The V gene is TRBV5-1, the J gene TRBJ2-5; 7 nucleotides align to TRBD1. TRBJ2-7 explains the end of the DNA better; the J call may be wrong. The CDR3 contains 14 residues. Germline CDR1 and CDR2: SGHRS and YFSETQ. CDR3 DNA: TGCGCCAGCAGCGCAAGACAGGGACCCTACGAGCAGTACTTC. Its translation is CASSARQGPYEQYF.

This clone was observed a few times. The genes are TRBV28 and TRBJ1-5, with D possibly TRBD1 on 6 matching bases. The CDR3 is 14 residues long. Germline values: CDR1 MDHEN, CDR2 SYDVKM. Trimming stripped 7 bases from V and 5 bases from J, with 15 bases between. The CDR3 DNA sequence: TGTGCCAGCACCCAAGGGGGAACGGATCAGCCCCAGCATTTT. Its translation is CASTQGGTDQPQHF.

This sequence joins TRBV6-1 and TRBJ1-1, with 7 bases lining up with TRBD1. Germline CDR1 reads MNHNS; CDR2 reads SASEGT. The J segment lost 5 bases and the V segment lost 6 bases, leaving 9 bases of the junction unmatched. This CDR3 is 14 amino acids long. The DNA for the CDR3 is TGTGCCAGCAGCCGACAGGGAGGAAAGACTGAAGCTTTCTTT. This gives the protein CASSRQGGKTEAFF.